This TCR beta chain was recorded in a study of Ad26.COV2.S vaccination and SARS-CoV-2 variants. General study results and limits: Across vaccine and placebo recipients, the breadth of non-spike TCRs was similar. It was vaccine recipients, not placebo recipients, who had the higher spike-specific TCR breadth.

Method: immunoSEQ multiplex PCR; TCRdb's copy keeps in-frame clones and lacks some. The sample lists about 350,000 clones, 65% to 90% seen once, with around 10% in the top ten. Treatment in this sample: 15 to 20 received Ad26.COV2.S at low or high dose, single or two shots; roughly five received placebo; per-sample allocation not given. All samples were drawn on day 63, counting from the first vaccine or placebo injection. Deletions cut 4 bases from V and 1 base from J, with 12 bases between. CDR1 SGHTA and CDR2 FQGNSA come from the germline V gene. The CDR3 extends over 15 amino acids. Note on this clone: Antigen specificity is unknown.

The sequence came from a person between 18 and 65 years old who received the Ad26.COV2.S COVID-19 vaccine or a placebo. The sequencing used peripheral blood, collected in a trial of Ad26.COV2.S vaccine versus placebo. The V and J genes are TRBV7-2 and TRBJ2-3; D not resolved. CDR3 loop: CASSSIRSGTDTQYF. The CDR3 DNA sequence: TGTGCCAGCAGCTCGATAAGGTCGGGCACAGATACGCAGTATTTT.